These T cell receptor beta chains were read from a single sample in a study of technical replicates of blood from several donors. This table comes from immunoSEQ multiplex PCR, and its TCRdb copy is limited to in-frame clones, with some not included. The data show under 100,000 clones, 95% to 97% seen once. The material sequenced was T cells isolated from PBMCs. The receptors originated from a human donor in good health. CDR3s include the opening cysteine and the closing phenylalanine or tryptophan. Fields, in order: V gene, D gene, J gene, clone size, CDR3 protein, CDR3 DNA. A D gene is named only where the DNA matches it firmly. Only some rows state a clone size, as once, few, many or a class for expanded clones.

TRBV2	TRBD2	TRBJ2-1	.	CASTPRGTSGNEQFF	TGTGCCAGCACCCCCAGGGGAACTAGCGGCAATGAGCAGTTCTTC
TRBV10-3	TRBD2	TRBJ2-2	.	CAISAGAGGTGELFF	TGTGCCATCAGTGCTGGGGCGGGAGGGACCGGGGAGCTGTTTTTT
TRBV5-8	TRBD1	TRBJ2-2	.	CASSLEGQVNTGELFF	TGTGCCAGCAGCTTGGAAGGACAGGTGAACACCGGGGAGCTGTTTTTT
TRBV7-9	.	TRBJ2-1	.	CASSLGSGYNEQFF	TGTGCCAGCAGCTTGGGGAGCGGTTACAATGAGCAGTTCTTC
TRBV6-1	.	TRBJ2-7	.	CARTRRHEQYF	TGTGCCAGGACTAGGAGACACGAGCAGTACTTC
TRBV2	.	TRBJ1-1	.	CASSEAANTEAFF	TGTGCCAGCAGTGAAGCGGCGAACACTGAAGCTTTCTTT
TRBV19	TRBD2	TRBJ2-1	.	CASRDWREHNEQFF	TGTGCCAGTAGAGATTGGCGGGAGCACAATGAGCAGTTCTTC
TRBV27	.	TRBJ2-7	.	CASRLRRSYEQYF	TGTGCCAGCAGACTACGGAGATCCTACGAGCAGTACTTC
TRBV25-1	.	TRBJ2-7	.	CASSLFYEQYF	TGTGCCAGCAGCCTTTTCTACGAGCAGTACTTC
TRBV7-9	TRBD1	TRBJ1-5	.	CASSPGQGAVQPQHF	TGTGCCAGCAGCCCGGGACAGGGGGCTGTTCAGCCCCAGCATTTT
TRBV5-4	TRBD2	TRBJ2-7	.	CASSLSAGVQEQYF	TGTGCCAGCAGCTTGTCAGCGGGAGTTCAAGAGCAGTACTTC
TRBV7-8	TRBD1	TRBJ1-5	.	CASSRDRGNQPQHF	TGTGCCAGCAGCCGGGACAGGGGAAATCAGCCCCAGCATTTT
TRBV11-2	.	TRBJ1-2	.	CASRPITGIGAYGYTF	TGTGCCAGCAGGCCCATTACAGGAATTGGTGCCTATGGCTACACCTTC
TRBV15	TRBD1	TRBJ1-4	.	CATSKGQGQEKLFF	TGTGCCACCAGCAAGGGACAGGGTCAAGAAAAACTGTTTTTT
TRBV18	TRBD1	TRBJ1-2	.	CASRTDRDDYGYTF	TGTGCCAGTCGCACCGACAGGGATGACTATGGCTACACCTTC
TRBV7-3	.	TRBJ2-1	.	CASSLMGGANEQFF	TGTGCCAGCAGCTTAATGGGGGGTGCCAATGAGCAGTTCTTC
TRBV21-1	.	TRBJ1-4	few	CASSKGQGEKLFF	TGTGCCAGCAGCAAAGGACAGGGTGAAAAACTGTTTTTT
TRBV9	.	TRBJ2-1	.	CASSLRQSAHNEQFF	TGTGCCAGCAGCCTGCGACAGAGCGCGCACAATGAGCAGTTCTTC
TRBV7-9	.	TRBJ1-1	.	CASDTGSGTEAFF	TGTGCCAGTGATACGGGGTCCGGCACTGAAGCTTTCTTT
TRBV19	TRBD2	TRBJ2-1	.	CASSKTSTSGTDEQFF	TGTGCCAGTAGTAAGACGTCAACTAGCGGGACAGATGAGCAGTTCTTC
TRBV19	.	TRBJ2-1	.	CASSWGSYNEQFF	TGTGCCAGTTCTTGGGGCTCGTACAATGAGCAGTTCTTC
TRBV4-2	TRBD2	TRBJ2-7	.	CASSHAGTSAYEQYF	TGTGCCAGCAGCCATGCCGGGACTAGCGCCTACGAGCAGTACTTC
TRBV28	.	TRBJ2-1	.	CASSLRDLYNEQFF	TGTGCCAGCAGTTTGAGGGATCTTTACAATGAGCAGTTCTTC
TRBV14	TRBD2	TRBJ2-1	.	CASSQDLTVITSGRSGEQFF	TGTGCCAGCAGCCAAGATCTTACCGTTATAACGAGCGGGAGGTCAGGTGAGCAGTTCTTC
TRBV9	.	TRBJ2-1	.	CASADSNEQFF	TGTGCCAGCGCTGACAGCAATGAGCAGTTCTTC
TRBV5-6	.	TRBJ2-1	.	CASSPRPRDSYNEQFF	TGTGCCAGCAGCCCCCGCCCGCGGGATTCCTACAATGAGCAGTTCTTC
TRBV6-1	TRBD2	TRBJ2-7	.	CASSEQRESYEQYF	TGTGCCAGCAGTGAACAGCGGGAAAGCTACGAGCAGTACTTC
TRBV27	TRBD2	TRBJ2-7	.	CASSLFLAGVPYEQYF	TGTGCCAGCAGTTTATTTTTAGCGGGAGTACCCTACGAGCAGTACTTC
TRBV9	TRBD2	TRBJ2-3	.	CASSVGSGSVSDTQYF	TGTGCCAGCAGCGTCGGTAGCGGGAGTGTGTCAGATACGCAGTATTTT
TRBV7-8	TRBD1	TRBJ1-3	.	CASSLRTGLDGNTIYF	TGTGCCAGCAGCTTACGGACAGGGTTAGATGGAAACACCATATATTTT
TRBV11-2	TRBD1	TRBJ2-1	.	CASSSFHRDRGNGVQFF	TGTGCCAGCAGCTCCTTCCACCGGGACAGGGGAAACGGGGTGCAGTTCTTC
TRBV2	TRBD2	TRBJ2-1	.	CASTLGLAGSEQFF	TGTGCCAGCACCTTGGGACTAGCGGGATCTGAGCAGTTCTTC
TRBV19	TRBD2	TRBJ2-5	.	CASSGLADVGTQYF	TGTGCCAGTAGTGGACTAGCTGATGTGGGGACCCAGTACTTC
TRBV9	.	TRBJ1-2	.	CASSVGSGLNYGYTF	TGTGCCAGCAGCGTAGGGTCGGGGTTAAACTATGGCTACACCTTC
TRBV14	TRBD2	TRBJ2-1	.	CASSQVAGELYNEQFF	TGTGCCAGCAGCCAAGTCGCGGGAGAGCTGTACAATGAGCAGTTCTTC
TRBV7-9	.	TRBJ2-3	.	CASSLSQAQDTQYF	TGTGCCAGCAGCTTATCCCAGGCTCAGGATACGCAGTATTTT
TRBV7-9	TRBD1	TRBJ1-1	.	CASRIGTGINTEAFF	TGTGCCAGCAGAATTGGGACAGGGATAAACACTGAAGCTTTCTTT
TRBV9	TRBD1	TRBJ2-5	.	CASSVVGQGAQETQYF	TGTGCCAGCAGCGTAGTGGGACAGGGGGCTCAAGAGACCCAGTACTTC
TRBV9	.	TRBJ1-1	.	CASSERDTLNTEAFF	TGTGCCAGCAGCGAAAGGGACACTCTGAACACTGAAGCTTTCTTT